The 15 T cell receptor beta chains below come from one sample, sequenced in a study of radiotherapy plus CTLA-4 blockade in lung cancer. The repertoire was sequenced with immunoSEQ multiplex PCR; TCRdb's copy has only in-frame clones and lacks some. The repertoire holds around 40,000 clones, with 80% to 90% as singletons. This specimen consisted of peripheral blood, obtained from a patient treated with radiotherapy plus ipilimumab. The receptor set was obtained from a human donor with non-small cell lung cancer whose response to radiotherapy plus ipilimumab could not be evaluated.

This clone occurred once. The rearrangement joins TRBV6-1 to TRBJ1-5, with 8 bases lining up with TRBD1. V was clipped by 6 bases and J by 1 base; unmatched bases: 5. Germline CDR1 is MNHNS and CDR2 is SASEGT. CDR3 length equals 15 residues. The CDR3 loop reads CASSFRDRSNQPQHF. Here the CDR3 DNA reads TGTGCCAGCAGCTTCCGGGACAGGAGCAATCAGCCCCAGCATTTT.

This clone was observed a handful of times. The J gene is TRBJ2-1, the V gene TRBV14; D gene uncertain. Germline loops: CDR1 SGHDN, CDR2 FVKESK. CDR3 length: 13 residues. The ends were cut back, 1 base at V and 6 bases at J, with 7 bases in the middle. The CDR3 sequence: CASSQGHRNEQFF. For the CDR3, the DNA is TGTGCCAGCAGCCAAGGGCACCGCAATGAGCAGTTCTTC.

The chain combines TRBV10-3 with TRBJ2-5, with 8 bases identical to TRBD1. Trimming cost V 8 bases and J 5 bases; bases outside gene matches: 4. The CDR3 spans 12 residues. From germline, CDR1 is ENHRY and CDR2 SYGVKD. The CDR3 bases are TGTGCCATCGGGACAGGTGGGGAGACCCAGTACTTC. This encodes CAIGTGGETQYF.

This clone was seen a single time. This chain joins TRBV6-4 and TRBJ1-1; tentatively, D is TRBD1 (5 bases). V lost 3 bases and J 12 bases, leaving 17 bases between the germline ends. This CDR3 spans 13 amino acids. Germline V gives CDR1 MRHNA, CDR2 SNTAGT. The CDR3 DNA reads TGTGCCAGCAGTGAGGGGCAGGGAAGGGGAACTTTCTTT. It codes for CASSEGQGRGTFF.

CDR3 amino acids: CASSVHELEQYF. The CDR3 nucleotides read TGTGCCAGCAGCGTCCACGAGCTCGAGCAGTACTTC. The genes are TRBV5-5 and TRBJ2-7; D is undetermined. Germline-derived CDR1 and CDR2 are SGHKS and YYEKEE (reference sequence). This CDR3 has 12 residues. Trimming took off 4 bases at V and 6 bases at J, with 11 bases between the two ends.

CDR3 coding DNA: TGTGCCAGCTTTGGGGGACAGGCGATTAACACTGAAGCTTTCTTT. Residues: CASFGGQAINTEAFF. The chain links TRBV2 to TRBJ1-1; TRBD1 matches at 8 bases. Trimming cost V 8 bases and J 2 bases; bases outside gene matches: 10. Germline V gives CDR1 SNHLY, CDR2 FYNNEI. CDR3 length equals 15 residues.

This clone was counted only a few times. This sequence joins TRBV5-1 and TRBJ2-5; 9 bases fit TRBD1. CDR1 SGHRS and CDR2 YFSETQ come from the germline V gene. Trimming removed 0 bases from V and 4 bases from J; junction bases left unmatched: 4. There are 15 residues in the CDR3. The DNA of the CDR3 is TGCGCCAGCAGCTTGGACAGGGGGCGTGCAGAGACCCAGTACTTC. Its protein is CASSLDRGRAETQYF.

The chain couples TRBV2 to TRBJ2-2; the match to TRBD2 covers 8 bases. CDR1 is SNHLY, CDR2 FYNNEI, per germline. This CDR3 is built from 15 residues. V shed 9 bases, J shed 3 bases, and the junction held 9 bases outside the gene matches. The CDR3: CASTGVAGYTGELFF. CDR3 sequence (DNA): TGTGCCAGTACCGGGGTAGCGGGATACACCGGGGAGCTGTTTTTT. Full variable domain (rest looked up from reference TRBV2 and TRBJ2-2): EPEVTQTPSHQVTQMGQEVILRCVPISNHLYFYWYRQILGQKVEFLVSFYNNEISEKSEIFDDQFSVERPDGSNFTLKIRSTKLEDSAMYFCASTGVAGYTGELFFGEGSRLTVL.

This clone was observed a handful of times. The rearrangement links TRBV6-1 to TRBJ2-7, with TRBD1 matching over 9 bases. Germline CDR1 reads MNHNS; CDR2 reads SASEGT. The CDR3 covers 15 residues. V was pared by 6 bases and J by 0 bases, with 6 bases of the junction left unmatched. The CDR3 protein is CASRSQGASSYEQYF. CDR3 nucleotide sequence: TGTGCCAGCAGGTCACAGGGGGCGAGCTCCTACGAGCAGTACTTC.

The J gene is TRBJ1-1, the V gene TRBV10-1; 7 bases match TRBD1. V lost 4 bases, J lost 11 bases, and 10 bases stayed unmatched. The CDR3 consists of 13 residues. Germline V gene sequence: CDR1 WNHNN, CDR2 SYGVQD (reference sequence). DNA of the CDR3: TGCGCCAGCAGTGCAGGGGCAGGGGGTGAGGCTTTCTTT. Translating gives CASSAGAGGEAFF.

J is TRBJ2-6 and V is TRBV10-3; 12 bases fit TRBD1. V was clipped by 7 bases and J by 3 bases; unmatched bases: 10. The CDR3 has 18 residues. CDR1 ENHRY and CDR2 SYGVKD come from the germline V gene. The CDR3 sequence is CAITPGQGADNGANVLTF. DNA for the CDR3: TGTGCCATCACCCCGGGACAGGGGGCGGATAATGGGGCCAACGTCCTGACTTTC.

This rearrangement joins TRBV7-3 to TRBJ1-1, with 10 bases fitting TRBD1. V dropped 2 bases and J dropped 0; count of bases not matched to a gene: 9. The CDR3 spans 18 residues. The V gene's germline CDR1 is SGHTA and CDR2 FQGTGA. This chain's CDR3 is CASSLRAGTGALNTEAFF. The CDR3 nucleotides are TGTGCCAGCAGCTTACGAGCGGGGACAGGGGCTTTGAACACTGAAGCTTTCTTT.

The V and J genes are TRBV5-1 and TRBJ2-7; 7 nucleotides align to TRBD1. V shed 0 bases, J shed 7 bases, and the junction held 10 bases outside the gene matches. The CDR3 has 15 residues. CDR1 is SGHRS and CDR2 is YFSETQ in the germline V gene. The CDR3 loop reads CASSLEGTAAEEQYF. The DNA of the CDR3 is TGCGCCAGCAGCTTGGAAGGGACAGCGGCTGAAGAGCAGTACTTC.

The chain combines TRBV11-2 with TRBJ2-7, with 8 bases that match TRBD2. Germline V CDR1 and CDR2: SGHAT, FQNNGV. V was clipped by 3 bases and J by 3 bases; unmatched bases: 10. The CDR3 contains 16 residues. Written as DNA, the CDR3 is TGTGCCAGCAGCTTTTCCGACGGGGGGGGACTCTACGAGCAGTACTTC. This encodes CASSFSDGGGLYEQYF. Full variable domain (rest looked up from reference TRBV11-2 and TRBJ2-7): EAGVAQSPRYKIIEKRQSVAFWCNPISGHATLYWYQQILGQGPKLLIQFQNNGVVDDSQLPKDRFSAERLKGVDSTLKIQPAKLEDSAVYLCASSFSDGGGLYEQYFGPGTRLTVT.

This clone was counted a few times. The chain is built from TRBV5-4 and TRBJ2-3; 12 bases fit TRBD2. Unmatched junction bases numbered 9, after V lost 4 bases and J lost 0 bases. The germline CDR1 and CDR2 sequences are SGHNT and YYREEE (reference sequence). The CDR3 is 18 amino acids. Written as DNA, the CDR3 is TGTGCCAGCAGCGGAGGACTAGCGGGGACTTCTAGCACAGATACGCAGTATTTT. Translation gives CASSGGLAGTSSTDTQYF.